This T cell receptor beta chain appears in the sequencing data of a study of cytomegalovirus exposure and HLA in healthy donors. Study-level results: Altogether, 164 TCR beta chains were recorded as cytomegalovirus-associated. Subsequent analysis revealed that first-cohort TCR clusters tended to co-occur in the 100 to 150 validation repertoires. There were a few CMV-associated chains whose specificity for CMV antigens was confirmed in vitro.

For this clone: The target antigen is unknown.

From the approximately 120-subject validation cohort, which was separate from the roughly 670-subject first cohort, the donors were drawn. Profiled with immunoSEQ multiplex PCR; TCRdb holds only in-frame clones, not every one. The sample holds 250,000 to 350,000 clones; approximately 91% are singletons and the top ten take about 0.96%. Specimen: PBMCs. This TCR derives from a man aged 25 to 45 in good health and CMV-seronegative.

The CDR3 region is CASSFGPGGRGYTF. The DNA for the CDR3 is TGTGCCAGCAGCTTTGGGCCAGGGGGTCGGGGCTACACCTTC. The V call is TRBV7-9, the J call TRBJ1-2; 7 bases map to TRBD1. The V and J ends lost 3 bases and 8 bases, in that order; junction bases with no gene match: 9. This CDR3 region has 14 residues. Per the germline V gene, CDR1 is SEHNR and CDR2 is FQNEAQ (reference sequence).